This TCR beta chain was identified in a study of CD8 T cells in Susac syndrome. This clonotype was detected only once. A quantity of 0.5 to 1 ug RNA underwent reverse transcription using random hexamers. Each CDR3 protein gets one entry after TCRdb re-called the immunoSEQ multiplex PCR reads with MiXCR. The sample has approximately 120,000 distinct CDR3 sequences, 93% seen once. V lost 0 bases to trimming and J lost 3 bases, with 9 bases between them. CDR1 SGHVS and CDR2 FQNEAQ come from the germline V gene. The CDR3 sequence is 14 residues long. The gene calls are TRBV7-8 and TRBJ2-7; a weak D match, TRBD2 (5 bases). The sequence came from a human donor with multiple sclerosis. Source material: CD8+ T cells from PBMCs. CDR3 residues: CASSLARRDYEQYF. In DNA form, the CDR3 reads TGTGCCAGCAGCTTAGCGCGACGGGACTACGAGCAGTACTTC.